Listed here is a single TCR beta chain. Which antigen it targets is not known. Within one base of it there is no much larger clone, and no base qualities were kept. The time point label corresponds to: baseline before first vaccination. Vaccinee samples were obtained from the UK trials COV001 and COV002, which included a single-blind randomized controlled phase 2/3 trial of AZD1222 (ChAdOx1 nCoV-19) in healthy adults. Trial participant PBMC samples were collected at day 0 and day 28 after the second dose for TCRbeta chain sequencing. The CDR3 regions of human TCRbeta chains were analyzed by immunosequencing. The published analysis was carried out like this. TCRs in the repertoires were compared against a reference library of SARS-CoV-2-specific TCRs that had been generated with the MIRA antigen-specificity platform. Breadth meant the fraction of unique TCRs that were SARS-CoV-2-associated, whereas depth meant the fraction of total T cells that were SARS-CoV-2-associated. Using the MIRA data, each spike-specific TCR was mapped to the spike region that the TCR reacts to and placed in a CD4 or CD8 class. Log10-transformed breadth and depth values were compared by one-way ANOVA with Sidak's multiple comparisons tests. The clones in this table, taken by TCRdb from immuneACCESS, are in-frame only. Not every clone is retained; where verified, under half of the shortfall comes from an unresolved V gene, and the cause of the rest is unknown. The V and J calls and the clone size are those of that table, but D and trimming were determined from the DNA. This sample lists roughly 95,000 clones; approximately 88% were detected once. The ten largest account for 2.5% to 3.5% of the sample.

The CDR3, from cysteine to phenylalanine, totals 13 residues. CDR3 DNA is the only sequence kept; it has 39 bases, read in frame from the first base. Deletion took 1 base off V and 8 bases off J, with a span of 12 bases between the germline ends. These data belong to a study of T cell responses to AZD1222 COVID-19 vaccine (dated by TCRdb to the early 2020s). Turning to the overall study: AZD1222 recipients given second doses at about 4 weeks or at about 12 weeks were pooled, since spike-specific TCR depth and breadth were not found to differ between the two schedules. Trial participants were enrolled into age subgroups of 18-55, 56-69 and 70-plus years, which contained roughly 140, 27 and 60 TCR-sequenced participants, respectively. TCR sequencing was performed for roughly 250 trial participants, of whom roughly 200 were given two doses of AZD1222 and around 26 were given two doses of MenACWY control vaccine.

Results and caveats for the whole study, not just this receptor: Vaccine-associated CD4 TCRs spanned the whole spike protein, with dominant responses in regions 160-218 and 743-854. Conclusions about previously exposed vaccinees were limited because only six AZD1222 recipients were SARS-CoV-2 seropositive at baseline. In the small 56-69-year group, the increase in depth fell short of significance, most likely because of low power. Participants were mostly white British and included more females than males, and it was suggested by the authors that clonal diversity may have been underestimated. Nearly half of unique spike-specific TCRs reportedly recognized epitopes outside regions mutated in the B.1.351 and B.1.1.7 variants. Because no samples from the day 14 peak response were available, repertoires could be characterized only after the peak T cell response. After two AZD1222 doses, both the breadth and the depth of spike-specific TCRs were significantly higher than at day 0 and than in MenACWY recipients.

The source material was peripheral blood, sampled on day 0 of AZD1222 vaccination. The rearranged segments are TRBV5-3 and TRBJ1-2, and the D gene may be TRBD1, 5 bases matching. TRBV5-3 is an ORF, and what it does is uncertain. The TCR was taken from an adult in good health. The CDR3 protein: CARSLSAGRGYTF. The DNA is as follows: TGTGCCAGAAGCTTGTCGGCAGGGAGAGGCTACACCTTC.